The source of this TCR beta chain is a study of blood T cell repertoires in COVID-19. At the level of the study: The analysed material was cDNA or gDNA that came from T cells, B-cell-depleted T cells, or PBMCs.

The CDR3 has 19 amino acids. Here immunoSEQ multiplex PCR was the method, and the copy in TCRdb shows in-frame clones only, minus some. The sample consists of roughly 100,000 clones, 75% to 95% of them appearing once. This TCR derives from a man in his late teens or twenties with acute or convalescent COVID-19. The sequenced sample was peripheral blood. The V call is TRBV21-1, the J call TRBJ1-4; the table's D gene call, TRBD1, was not cross checked with the DNA. TRBV21-1 is a pseudogene segment. The CDR3 nucleotides read TGTGCCAGCAGCAACCGCCGTGCGGGACAGGGAGCAACTAATGAAAAACTGTTTTTT. This encodes CASSNRRAGQGATNEKLFF.